This record concerns one T cell receptor beta chain sequence. This entry is derived from a study of PD-L1 blockade in urothelial cancer. V was pared by 1 base and J by 7 bases, with 2 bases between. This CDR3 is built from 11 residues. Germline V gene lookup returns CDR1 PRHDT and CDR2 FYEKMQ (reference sequence). The assay was immunoSEQ multiplex PCR, and TCRdb's table has in-frame clones only and misses some. This table holds about 69,000 clones, around 90% found once. This chain connects TRBV13 to TRBJ2-1, with D unresolved. The TCR was taken from a man aged 60-69 years with urothelial cancer. The material was PBMCs, obtained around atezolizumab (anti-PD-L1) treatment. This CDR3 is CASSLANEQFF. The CDR3 coding sequence is TGTGCCAGCAGCTTAGCTAATGAGCAGTTCTTC.